The present entry profiles one T cell receptor beta chain with its context. This sample is drawn from a study of control samples from healthy donors and cancer patients. Data came from immunoSEQ multiplex PCR; TCRdb stores just in-frame clones and leaves some out. The sample lists 60,000 to 70,000 clones; approximately 88% were seen once. V lost 1 base, J lost 2 bases, and 6 bases lay in between. CDR3 length: 13 amino acids. Germline-derived CDR1 and CDR2 are SGHRS and YFSETQ. The TCR sequence derives from a woman in her fifties or sixties with lung cancer. The chain carries TRBV5-1 and TRBJ1-2; no definite D call. The specimen sequenced was PBMCs. The CDR3 is CASSLSNNYGYTF. CDR3 in DNA: TGCGCCAGCAGCTTGTCAAACAACTATGGCTACACCTTC.